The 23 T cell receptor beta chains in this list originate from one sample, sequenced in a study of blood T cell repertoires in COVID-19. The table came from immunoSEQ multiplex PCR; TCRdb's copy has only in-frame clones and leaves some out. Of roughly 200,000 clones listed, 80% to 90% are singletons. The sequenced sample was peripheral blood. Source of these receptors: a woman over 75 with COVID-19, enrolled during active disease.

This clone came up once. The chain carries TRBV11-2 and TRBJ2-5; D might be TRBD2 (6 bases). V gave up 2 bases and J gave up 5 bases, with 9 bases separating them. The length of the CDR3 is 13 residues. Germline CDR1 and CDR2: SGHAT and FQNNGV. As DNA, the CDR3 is TGTGCCAGCAGCTTACCGGGGGTGGAGACCCAGTACTTC. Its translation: CASSLPGVETQYF.

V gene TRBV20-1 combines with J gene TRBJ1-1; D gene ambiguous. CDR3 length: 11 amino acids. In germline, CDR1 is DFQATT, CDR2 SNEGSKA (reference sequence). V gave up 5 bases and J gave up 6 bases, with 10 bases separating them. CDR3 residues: CSAPRTAEAFF. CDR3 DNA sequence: TGCAGTGCTCCCCGAACGGCTGAAGCTTTCTTT.

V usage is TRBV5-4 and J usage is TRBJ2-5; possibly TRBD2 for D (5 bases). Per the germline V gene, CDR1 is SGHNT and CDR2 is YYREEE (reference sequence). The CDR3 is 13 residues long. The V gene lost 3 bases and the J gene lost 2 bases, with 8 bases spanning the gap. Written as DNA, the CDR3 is TGTGCCAGCAGCTCTGCGGGTCAAGAGACCCAGTACTTC. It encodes CASSSAGQETQYF.

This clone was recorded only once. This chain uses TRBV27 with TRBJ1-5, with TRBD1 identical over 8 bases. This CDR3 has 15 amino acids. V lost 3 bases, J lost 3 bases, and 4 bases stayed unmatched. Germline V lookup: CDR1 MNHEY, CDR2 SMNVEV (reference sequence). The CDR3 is CASSFRTGNNQPQHF. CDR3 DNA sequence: TGTGCCAGCAGTTTCAGGACAGGGAACAATCAGCCCCAGCATTTT.

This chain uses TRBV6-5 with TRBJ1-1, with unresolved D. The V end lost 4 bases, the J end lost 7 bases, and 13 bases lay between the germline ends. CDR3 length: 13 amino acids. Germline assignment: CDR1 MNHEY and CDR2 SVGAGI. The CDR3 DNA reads TGTGCCAGCAGTTCAATACGACACAGTGAAGCTTTCTTT. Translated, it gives CASSSIRHSEAFF.

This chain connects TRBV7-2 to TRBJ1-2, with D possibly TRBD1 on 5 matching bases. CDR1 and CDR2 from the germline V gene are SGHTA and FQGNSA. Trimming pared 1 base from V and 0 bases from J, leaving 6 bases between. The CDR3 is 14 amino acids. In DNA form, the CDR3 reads TGTGCCAGCAGCTTAGGGACAACTAACTATGGCTACACCTTC. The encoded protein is CASSLGTTNYGYTF.

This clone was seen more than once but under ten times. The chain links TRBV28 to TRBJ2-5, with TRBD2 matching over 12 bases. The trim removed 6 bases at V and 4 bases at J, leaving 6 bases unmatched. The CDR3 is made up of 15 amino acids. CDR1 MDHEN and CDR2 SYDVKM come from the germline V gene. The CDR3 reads CASSAPSGRAETQYF. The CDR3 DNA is TGTGCCAGCAGCGCACCTAGCGGGAGGGCAGAGACCCAGTACTTC.

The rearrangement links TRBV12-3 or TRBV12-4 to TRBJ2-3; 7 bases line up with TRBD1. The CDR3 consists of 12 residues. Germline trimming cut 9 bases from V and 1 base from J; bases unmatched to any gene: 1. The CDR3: CASGTGTDTQYF. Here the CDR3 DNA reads TGTGCCAGTGGGACAGGCACAGATACGCAGTATTTT.

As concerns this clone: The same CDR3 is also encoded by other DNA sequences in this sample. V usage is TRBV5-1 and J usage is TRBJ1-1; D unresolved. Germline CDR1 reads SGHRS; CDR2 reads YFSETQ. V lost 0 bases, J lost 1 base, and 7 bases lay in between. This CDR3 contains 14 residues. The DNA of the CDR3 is TGCGCCAGCAGCTTGGGGGCGGGGAACACTGAAGCTTTCTTT. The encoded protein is CASSLGAGNTEAFF. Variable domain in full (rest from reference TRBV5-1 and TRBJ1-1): KAGVTQTPRYLIKTRGQQVTLSCSPISGHRSVSWYQQTPGQGLQFLFEYFSETQRNKGNFPGRFSGRQFSNSRSEMNVSTLELGDSALYLCASSLGAGNTEAFFGQGTRLTVV.

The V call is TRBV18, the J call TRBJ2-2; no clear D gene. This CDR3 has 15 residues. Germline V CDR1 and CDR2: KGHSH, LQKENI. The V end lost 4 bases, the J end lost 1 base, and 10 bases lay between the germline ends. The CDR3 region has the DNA TGTGCCAGCTCACTCACAAGTTTGAACACCGGGGAGCTGTTTTTT. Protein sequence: CASSLTSLNTGELFF.

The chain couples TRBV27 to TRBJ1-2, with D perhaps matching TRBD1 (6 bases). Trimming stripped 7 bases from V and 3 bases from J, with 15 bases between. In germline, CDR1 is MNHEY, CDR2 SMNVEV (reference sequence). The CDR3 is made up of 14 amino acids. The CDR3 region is CASTMTDSDYGYTF. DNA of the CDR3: TGTGCCAGCACCATGACGGACAGCGACTATGGCTACACCTTC.

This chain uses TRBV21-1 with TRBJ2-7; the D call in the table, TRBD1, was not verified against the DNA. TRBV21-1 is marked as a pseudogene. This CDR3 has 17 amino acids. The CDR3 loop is CANLRVRERSFEYEQYF. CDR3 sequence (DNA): TGTGCCAACCTAAGGGTCAGGGAAAGGTCTTTCGAATACGAGCAGTACTTC.

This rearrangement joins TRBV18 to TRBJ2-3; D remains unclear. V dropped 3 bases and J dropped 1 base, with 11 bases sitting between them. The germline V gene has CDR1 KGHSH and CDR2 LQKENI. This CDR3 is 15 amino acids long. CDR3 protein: CASSPTSGRTDTQYF. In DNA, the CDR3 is TGTGCCAGCTCACCTACCAGTGGGCGCACAGATACGCAGTATTTT.

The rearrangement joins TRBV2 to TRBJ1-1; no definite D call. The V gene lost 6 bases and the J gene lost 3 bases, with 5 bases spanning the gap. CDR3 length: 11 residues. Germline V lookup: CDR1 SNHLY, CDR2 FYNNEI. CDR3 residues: CASRRDTEAFF. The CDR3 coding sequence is TGTGCCAGCAGGAGGGACACTGAAGCTTTCTTT.

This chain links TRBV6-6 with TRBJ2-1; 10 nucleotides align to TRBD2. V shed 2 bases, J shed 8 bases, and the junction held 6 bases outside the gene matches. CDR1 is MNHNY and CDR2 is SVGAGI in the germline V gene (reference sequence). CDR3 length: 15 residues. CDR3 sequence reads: CASSYPPGTSDEQFF. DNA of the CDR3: TGTGCCAGCAGTTACCCTCCCGGGACTAGCGATGAGCAGTTCTTC.

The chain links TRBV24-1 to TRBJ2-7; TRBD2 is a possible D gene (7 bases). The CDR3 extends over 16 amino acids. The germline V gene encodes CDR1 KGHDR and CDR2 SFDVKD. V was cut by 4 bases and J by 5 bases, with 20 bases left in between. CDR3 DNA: TGTGCCACCAGTGAATACCCACGCCCGGGGGGCCACGAGCAGTACTTC. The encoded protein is CATSEYPRPGGHEQYF.

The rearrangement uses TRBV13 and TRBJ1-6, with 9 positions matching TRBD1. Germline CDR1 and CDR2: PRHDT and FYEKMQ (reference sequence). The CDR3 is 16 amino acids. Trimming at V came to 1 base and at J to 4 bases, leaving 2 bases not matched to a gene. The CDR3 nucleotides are TGTGCCAGCAGCTTAGTACAGGGGGCGTATAATTCACCCCTCCACTTT. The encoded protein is CASSLVQGAYNSPLHF. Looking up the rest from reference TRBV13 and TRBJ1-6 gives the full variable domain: AAGVIQSPRHLIKEKRETATLKCYPIPRHDTVYWYQQGPGQDPQFLISFYEKMQSDKGSIPDRFSAQQFSDYHSELNMSSLELGDSALYFCASSLVQGAYNSPLHFGNGTRLTVT.

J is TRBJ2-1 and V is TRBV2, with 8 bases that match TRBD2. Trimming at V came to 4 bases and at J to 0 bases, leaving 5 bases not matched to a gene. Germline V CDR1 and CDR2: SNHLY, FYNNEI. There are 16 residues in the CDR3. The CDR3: CASSGSGGVSYNEQFF. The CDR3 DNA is TGTGCCAGCAGTGGATCGGGGGGGGTCTCCTACAATGAGCAGTTCTTC.

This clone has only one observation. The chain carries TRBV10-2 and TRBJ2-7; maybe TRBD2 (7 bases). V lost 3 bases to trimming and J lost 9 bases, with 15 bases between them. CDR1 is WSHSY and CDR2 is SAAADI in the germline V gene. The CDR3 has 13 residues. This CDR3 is CASSDLGGARQYF. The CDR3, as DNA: TGCGCCAGCAGTGACCTGGGGGGGGCACGGCAGTACTTC.

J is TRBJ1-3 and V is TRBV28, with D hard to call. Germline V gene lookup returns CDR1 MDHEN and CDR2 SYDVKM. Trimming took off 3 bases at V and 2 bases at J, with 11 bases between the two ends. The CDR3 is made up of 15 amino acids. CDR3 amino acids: CASSLWGEAGNTIYF. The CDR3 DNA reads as TGTGCCAGCAGTTTGTGGGGAGAGGCTGGAAACACCATATATTTT. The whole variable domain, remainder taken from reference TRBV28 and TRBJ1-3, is DVKVTQSSRYLVKRTGEKVFLECVQDMDHENMFWYRQDPGLGLRLIYFSYDVKMKEKGDIPEGYSVSREKKERFSLILESASTNQTSMYLCASSLWGEAGNTIYFGEGSWLTVV.

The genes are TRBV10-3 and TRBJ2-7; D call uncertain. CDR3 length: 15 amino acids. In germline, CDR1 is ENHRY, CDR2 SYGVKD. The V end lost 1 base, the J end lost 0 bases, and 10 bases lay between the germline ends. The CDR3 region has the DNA TGTGCCATCAGTGAGTTCAAAAGGAGCTCCTACGAGCAGTACTTC. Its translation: CAISEFKRSSYEQYF.

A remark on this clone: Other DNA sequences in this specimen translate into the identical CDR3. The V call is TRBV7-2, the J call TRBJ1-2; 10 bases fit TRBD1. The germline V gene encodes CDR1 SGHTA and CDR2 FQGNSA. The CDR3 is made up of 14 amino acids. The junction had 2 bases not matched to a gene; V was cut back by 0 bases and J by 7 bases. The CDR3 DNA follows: TGTGCCAGCAGCTTAGCGGGGACAGGGGTTGGCTACACCTTC. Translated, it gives CASSLAGTGVGYTF.

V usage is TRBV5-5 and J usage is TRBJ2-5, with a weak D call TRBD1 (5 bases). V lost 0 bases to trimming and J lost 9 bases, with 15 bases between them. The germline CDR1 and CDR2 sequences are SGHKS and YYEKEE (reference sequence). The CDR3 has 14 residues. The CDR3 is CASSLGQGVRPQYF. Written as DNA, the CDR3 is TGTGCCAGCAGCTTGGGCCAGGGTGTTAGGCCCCAGTACTTC.